The TCR beta chain under discussion was sequenced for a study of graft-versus-host responses after intestinal transplantation. Study-level points and caveats: In patients with graft-donor T cell macrochimerism, allograft graft-versus-host to host-versus-graft clonal ratios were high. Early post-transplant HvG declines were associated with peak circulating GvH clone levels.

A note on this clone: The antigen is undetermined.

This table comes from immunoSEQ multiplex PCR, and its TCRdb copy is limited to in-frame clones, with some not included. Of 50,000 to 55,000 clones listed, 70% to 90% are singletons. The V end lost 6 bases, the J end lost 9 bases, and 27 bases lay between the germline ends. Germline V gene data show CDR1 as LNHDA and CDR2 as SQIVND (reference sequence). This CDR3 region has 17 residues. The rearrangement uses TRBV19 and TRBJ2-1, with D maybe TRBD2 (7 bases). The sample was unstimulated CD4+ T cells sorted from spleen or lymph node cells, taken before transplant. This clonotype was obtained from a human donor who was the organ donor for an intestinal transplant. CDR3 DNA: TGTGCCAGTAGGCGAGGGGGGGGGACTTCCCTTCTTGGTGAGCAGTTCTTC. As protein: CASRRGGGTSLLGEQFF.